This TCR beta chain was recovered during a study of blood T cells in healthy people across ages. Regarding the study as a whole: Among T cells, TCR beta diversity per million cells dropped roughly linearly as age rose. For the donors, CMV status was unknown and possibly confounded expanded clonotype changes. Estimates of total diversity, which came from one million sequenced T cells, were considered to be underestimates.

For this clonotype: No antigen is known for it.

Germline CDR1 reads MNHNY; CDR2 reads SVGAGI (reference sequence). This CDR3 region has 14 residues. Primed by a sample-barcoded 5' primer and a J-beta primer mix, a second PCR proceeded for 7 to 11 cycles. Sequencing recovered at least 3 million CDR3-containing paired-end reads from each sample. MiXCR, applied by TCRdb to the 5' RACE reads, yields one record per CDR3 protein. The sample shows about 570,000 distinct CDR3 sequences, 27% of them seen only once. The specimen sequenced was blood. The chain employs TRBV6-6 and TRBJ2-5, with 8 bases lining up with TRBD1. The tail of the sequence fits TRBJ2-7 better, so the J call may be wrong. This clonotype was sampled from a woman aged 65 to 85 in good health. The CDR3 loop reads CASSYGQGGNEQYF. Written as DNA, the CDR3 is TGTGCCAGCAGTTACGGACAGGGTGGGAACGAGCAGTACTTC.